The clone carrying this T cell receptor (beta chain) was counted at least ten times. Its antigen is currently unknown. CDR1 and CDR2 (germline): SGHRS, YFSETQ. Trimming removed 5 bases from V and 2 bases from J, with 10 bases in between. CDR3 length: 14 amino acids. Time point reported: persistent/refractory GD, antithyroid drugs over 5 years with positive TRAb. RNA isolated from PBMCs was used to make the TCR library. With iRepertoire HTBI primers and Arm-PCR of CDR3 regions, TCR beta libraries were built. TCRdb processed the multiplex PCR reads anew with MiXCR; each CDR3 protein has one entry. The data contain 350,000 to 450,000 distinct CDR3 sequences, more than 20% of them seen just once; the ten biggest clones take up roughly 20%. This sample is drawn from a study of regulatory T cells in long-lasting Graves disease. Study outcomes and limitations: New patients shared fewer public clonotypes (about 1,000) than persistent patients did (2,741). The small sample size may have reduced accuracy. Persistent Graves' disease cases displayed lower TCR diversity than newly diagnosed ones.

The chain carries TRBV5-1 and TRBJ2-2; D uncertain. The source material was peripheral blood mononuclear cells (PBMCs), sampled when the disease was refractory, from a patient treated with antithyroid drugs. The receptor was derived from a female donor with Graves disease. CDR3 protein: CASSLLGNTGELFF. The CDR3 bases are TGCGCCAGCAGTTTGCTAGGAAACACCGGGGAGCTGTTTTTT.